The source of this T cell receptor beta chain is a study of cytomegalovirus exposure and HLA in healthy donors. Findings of the study overall: It emerged from a later analysis that several of the most significant clusters appeared to be linked to common viral pathogens. There were about 160 TCR beta chains listed as cytomegalovirus-associated.

Regarding this clone: Its cognate antigen is unknown.

Germline assignment: CDR1 SGDLS and CDR2 YYNGEE. After removal of 0 bases from V and 5 bases from J, the junction contained 5 bases not matched to a gene. This CDR3 has 15 amino acids. Amplification used 60 Vbeta primers and 13 Jbeta primers. Clones were sequenced by immunoSEQ multiplex PCR, and TCRdb holds only the in-frame ones, with some missing. The sample records about 130,000 clones, roughly 75% being singletons. The receptor's source is a man aged 25 to 45 in good health and CMV-seropositive. Sequencing was done on a sample of PBMCs. The rearrangement joins TRBV9 to TRBJ2-1, with TRBD1 matching 7 bases. The CDR3 spells CASSVVGDRHNEQFF. The CDR3, as DNA: TGTGCCAGCAGCGTAGTTGGGGACAGACACAATGAGCAGTTCTTC.